Listed here are 29 T cell receptor beta chains from one sample, sequenced in a study of tumor-infiltrating lymphocytes in primary liver carcinoma. From 450 to 600 ng total RNA, TCR beta cDNA was generated with a primer in the constant region. Amplification in three nested multiplex PCR rounds with slightly modified ARM-PCR gave rise to TCR beta libraries. Both of the initial two PCR rounds ran for around 10 cycles and employed TRBV1-TRBV30 forward primers alongside a C-beta reverse primer. TCRdb redid the calling of the multiplex PCR reads with MiXCR, one entry per CDR3 protein. The profile covers about 50,000 distinct CDR3 sequences, with around 77% appearing a single time and around 22% taken by the ten largest. The source material, about 17-31 mg of unsorted bulk tissue, was used to co-extract RNA and DNA. Source material: liver tumor tissue from sampling region 5. Subset specified: tumor region T5, tumor centre. Receptors originate from a man aged 40-50 years with primary liver carcinoma and hepatitis B virus infection.

The CDR3 protein is CASSPGVSEQYF. CDR3 in DNA: TGTGCCAGCAGCCCCGGAGTGAGCGAGCAGTACTTC. The rearrangement uses TRBV6-6 and TRBJ2-7; D call uncertain. The CDR3 extends over 12 amino acids. V lost 6 bases and J 6 bases, leaving 12 bases between the germline ends. Germline V gives CDR1 MNHNY, CDR2 SVGAGI (reference sequence).

To note about this clonotype: One junction end does not reproduce the germline sequence, and a read error may be involved. This chain uses TRBV5-4 with TRBJ1-3; D unclear. Germline V lookup: CDR1 SGHNT, CDR2 YYREEE (reference sequence). The CDR3 sequence is 16 residues long. The CDR3 reads CASSLKGTVSGNTIYF. CDR3 DNA: TGTGCCAGTAGCTTGAAAGGCACCGTCTCTGGAAACACCATATATTTT.

As regards this clonotype: This may be a read error, as it is one base from a much larger clone. The chain has TRBV11-2 and TRBJ1-3; D gene unclear. This CDR3 has 12 residues. Per the germline V gene, CDR1 is SGHAT and CDR2 is FQNNGV. V was shortened by 3 bases and J by 4 bases, with 4 bases between the two germline ends. The CDR3, as DNA: TGTGCCAGCAGCTTGAGGGGAAACACCATATATTTT. It is translated as CASSLRGNTIYF.

V and J are TRBV29-1 and TRBJ2-5, with 7 bases fitting TRBD2. The CDR3 runs to 14 residues. Germline V gene lookup returns CDR1 SQVTM and CDR2 ANQGSEA. The CDR3 DNA follows: TGCAACCTTGGTATCGCGGGAGCATCGGAGACCCAGTACTTC. It yields the protein CNLGIAGASETQYF.

This chain links TRBV12-3 or TRBV12-4 with TRBJ1-5; no clear D gene. The germline V and J ends were trimmed by 7 bases and 0 bases, with 19 bases remaining between them. The CDR3 sequence is 17 residues long. The CDR3 coding sequence is TGTGCCAGCACCAGCCTTTCAGAGAGCAATAGCAATCAGCCCCAGCATTTT. Its translation: CASTSLSESNSNQPQHF.

This clonotype showed up just once. The conserved closing phenylalanine or tryptophan is absent in this CDR3, likely reflecting a read error. This chain links TRBV6-6 with TRBJ2-7, with D uncertain. The CDR3 is made up of 14 amino acids. CDR1 is MNHNY, CDR2 SVGAGI, per germline (reference sequence). For the CDR3, the DNA is TGTGCCAGCAGCCCAATTCCGGTATCCTGCGAGCAGTACCTC. Translated, it gives CASSPIPVSCEQYL.

The chain couples TRBV29-1 to TRBJ1-1, with 8 bases aligning to TRBD1. The CDR3 sequence is 15 residues long. J lost 2 bases, V lost 8 bases, and 13 bases had no gene match. The germline gives CDR1 SQVTM, CDR2 ANQGSEA. This CDR3 is CSSVLGDRRNTEAFF. The CDR3 nucleotides are TGCAGCTCTGTCCTGGGGGACAGGAGAAACACTGAAGCTTTCTTT.

The V call is TRBV6-6, the J call TRBJ1-5; D remains unclear. Germline V gene data show CDR1 as MNHNY and CDR2 as SVGAGI (reference sequence). V was pared by 1 base and J by 6 bases, with 7 bases between. The CDR3 sequence is 13 residues long. CDR3: CASSYLMIQPQHF. The CDR3 DNA follows: TGTGCCAGCAGTTACTTGATGATTCAGCCCCAGCATTTT.

The chain recombines TRBV14 with TRBJ1-6; possible D gene TRBD1, 6 bases. In germline, CDR1 is SGHDN, CDR2 FVKESK. The CDR3 is made up of 14 amino acids. The CDR3 bases are TGTGTCATCGGCCACTCAGGGGAGAATTCACCCCTCCACTTT. It specifies CVIGHSGENSPLHF.

In regard to this clonotype: The germline gene is not matched at one end of the junction; a read error may be the cause. The chain combines TRBV5-5 with TRBJ2-7; D is unresolved. Germline V gene lookup returns CDR1 SGHKS and CDR2 YYEKEE (reference sequence). This CDR3 contains 13 residues. CDR3 DNA sequence: TGTGCCAACAGCTTTGAACGACCCTACGAGCAGTACTTC. It specifies CANSFERPYEQYF. The whole variable domain, filled in from reference TRBV5-5 and TRBJ2-7, reads DAGVTQSPTHLIKTRGQQVTLRCSPISGHKSVSWYQQVLGQGPQFIFQYYEKEERGRGNFPDRFSARQFPNYSSELNVNALLLGDSALYLCANSFERPYEQYFGPGTRLTVT.

Points on this clonotype: Because it lacks the conserved phenylalanine or tryptophan at the end, this CDR3 is likely a read error. The chain employs TRBV6-6 and TRBJ2-3; 12 positions agree with TRBD2. Germline V gene data show CDR1 as MNHNY and CDR2 as SVGAGI (reference sequence). This CDR3 is 19 amino acids long. CDR3 region: CASTDPRVGLAGSTDTQYL. Here the CDR3 DNA reads TGTGCCAGCACCGACCCCCGGGTAGGACTAGCGGGAAGCACAGACACGCAGTATCTT.

This clonotype was seen once. For the CDR3, the DNA is TGCAGCGTTGAATTCGGGAGCAGGAGGATAATCGATGAGCAGTTCTTC. Protein sequence: CSVEFGSRRIIDEQFF. The chain employs TRBV29-1 and TRBJ2-1, with D possibly being TRBD2 (6 bases). Trimming stripped 2 bases from V and 8 bases from J, with 22 bases between. The CDR3 totals 16 residues. Germline-derived CDR1 and CDR2 are SQVTM and ANQGSEA.

Notes on this clonotype: The conserved final phenylalanine or tryptophan is absent from the CDR3, which likely points to a read error. The genes are TRBV6-6 and TRBJ2-1; 9 nucleotides agree with TRBD2. This CDR3 comprises 16 residues. Looked up from germline, CDR1 is MNHNY and CDR2 is SVGAGI (reference sequence). Trimming took 5 bases from V and 6 from J; bases not matched to a gene: 11. CDR3 DNA: TGTGCCAGCAGTCCGACCACAGCGGGAGGCCGCAATGAGCAGTTCTTA. Translation gives CASSPTTAGGRNEQFL.

This clonotype came up many times. The V and J genes are TRBV10-3 and TRBJ2-5, with TRBD2 matching 9 bases. Germline V gene sequence: CDR1 ENHRY, CDR2 SYGVKD. This CDR3 has 14 residues. After removal of 10 bases from V and 5 bases from J, the junction contained 11 bases not matched to a gene. Here the CDR3 DNA reads TGTGCCACCGTGCCAGGACTAGCGATGGAGACCCAGTACTTC. Protein sequence: CATVPGLAMETQYF.

The genes are TRBV11-3 and TRBJ2-1; D is unresolved. CDR1 is SGHNT and CDR2 is YENEEA in the germline V gene. V shed 8 bases and J shed 6 bases, with 8 bases lying between them. The CDR3 loop spans 11 amino acids. In nucleotides, the CDR3 is TGTGCCAGCTTAAATGCCAATGAGCAGTTCTTC. Translation: CASLNANEQFF.

The chain recombines TRBV30 with TRBJ2-3; no clear D. The J call may be wrong; the DNA end is better matched by TRBJ1-5. This CDR3 comprises 14 residues. The germline CDR1 and CDR2 sequences are GTSNPN and SVGIG (reference sequence). CDR3: CASGLTGGIDTQHF. CDR3 in DNA: TGTGCCTCCGGCCTCACGGGAGGCATAGATACGCAGCATTTT.

This clonotype came up a few times. Germline and junction disagree at one end, which may indicate a read error. The V call is TRBV6-2 or TRBV6-3, the J call TRBJ2-7; perhaps TRBD2 as D (5 bases). The CDR3 is made up of 14 amino acids. Per germline, CDR1 MNHEY and CDR2 SVGEGT. This chain's CDR3 is CASSLWAGPYGQYF. The CDR3 DNA is TGTGCCAGCAGTCTTTGGGCGGGTCCCTACGGGCAGTACTTC.

This clonotype was seen many times. The chain recombines TRBV28 with TRBJ2-5; 10 bases are shared with TRBD2. The germline V gene has CDR1 MDHEN and CDR2 SYDVKM. The trim removed 5 bases at V and 7 bases at J, leaving 7 bases unmatched. The CDR3 sequence is 14 residues long. CDR3 nucleotide sequence: TGTGCCAGCAGTGTAGCGGGAGGTTTGGGGACCCAGTACTTC. This codes for CASSVAGGLGTQYF.

Of note for this clonotype: The junction differs from germline at one of its ends, possibly a read error. The chain links TRBV11-3 to TRBJ2-1, with D hard to call. CDR1 SGHNT and CDR2 YENEEA come from the germline V gene. CDR3 length: 14 amino acids. The CDR3 spells CVGSLGVSNNEQLF. In nucleotides, the CDR3 is TGTGTCGGCAGCTTAGGCGTCTCGAACAATGAGCAGCTCTTC.

The chain is built from TRBV4-1 and TRBJ2-1; perhaps TRBD2 as D (6 bases). This CDR3 has 12 residues. Germline CDR1 and CDR2: MGHRA and YSYEKL. The ends were cut back, 10 bases at V and 6 bases at J, with 13 bases in the middle. CDR3 nucleotides: TGCGCCAACGGCCGCGGGGCCAATGAGCAGTTCTTC. It yields the protein CANGRGANEQFF.

Concerning this clonotype itself: The junction and the germline gene differ at one end; a read error may be behind it. The V gene is TRBV12-3 or TRBV12-4, the J gene TRBJ2-2; 8 positions match TRBD2. The CDR3 spans 15 residues. CDR3 DNA: TGCGCCAGCGGCCATAGCGGGACGAACACCGGGGAGCTGTTTTTT. As protein: CASGHSGTNTGELFF.

In DNA form, the CDR3 reads TGTGCCATCAGTGACGGTATGCAGGGCTACACCTTC. Translation gives CAISDGMQGYTF. This rearrangement joins TRBV10-3 to TRBJ1-2; the D is unclear. Trimming stripped 3 bases from V and 8 bases from J, with 10 bases between. The CDR3 spans 12 residues. Germline V lookup: CDR1 ENHRY, CDR2 SYGVKD.

With respect to this clonotype: One end of the junction does not line up with germline, which may come from a read error. This chain connects TRBV29-1 to TRBJ1-2; D unresolved. Germline lookup yields CDR1 SQVTM and CDR2 ANQGSEA. CDR3 length: 13 residues. Here the CDR3 reads CSVELAGFYGYIF. The CDR3, as DNA: TGTAGCGTTGAATTAGCCGGGTTCTATGGCTACATCTTC.

This clonotype is a singleton in its sample. The conserved phenylalanine or tryptophan normally closing the CDR3 is absent here, so this likely arose from a read error. The DNA is omitted, as the CDR3 cannot be located on it reliably, and the CDR3 follows TCRdb's listing. The V call is TRBV11-2, the J call TRBJ2-7. The CDR3 is 14 residues long, counting both termini. The germline V gene encodes CDR1 SGHAT and CDR2 FQNNGV. CDR3 sequence reads: CASSLAQVVHEHYL.

This chain connects TRBV12-3 or TRBV12-4 to TRBJ1-2; D is uncertain. With 10 bases removed from V and 0 bases from J, the gap between germline ends came to 15 bases. The CDR3 is made up of 14 amino acids. CDR3 loop: CAISPTGTNYGYTF. Written as DNA, the CDR3 is TGTGCCATCAGCCCCACGGGGACTAACTATGGCTACACCTTC.

As concerns this clonotype: The junction departs from germline at one end; a sequencing error may be responsible. The chain uses TRBV7-2 and TRBJ2-7, with 10 bases lining up with TRBD1. CDR1 and CDR2 from the germline V gene are SGHTA and FQGNSA. This CDR3 spans 14 amino acids. In DNA, the CDR3 is TGTGCCAGCAGCATAGCGCGGACAGGGGGCGAGCAGTACTTC. Its translation is CASSIARTGGEQYF.

Points on this clonotype: One end of the junction varies from germline; a read error may be responsible. The chain joins TRBV29-1 to TRBJ2-3; D tentatively fits TRBD1 or TRBD2 (5 bases each). CDR1 and CDR2 from the germline V gene are SQVTM and ANQGSEA. The CDR3 spans 14 residues. The CDR3 DNA sequence: TGCAGCGTTTCCGGGATAGGGGCGTCAGATACACAGTACTTT. This codes for CSVSGIGASDTQYF.

This rearrangement joins TRBV7-9 to TRBJ2-7; D remains ambiguous. The CDR3 totals 16 residues. Between the trimmed V and J ends, which lost 5 bases and 0 bases, there was a span of 17 bases. The germline CDR1 and CDR2 sequences are SEHNR and FQNEAQ (reference sequence). The CDR3 is CASSPCRHLSSYEQYF. The CDR3 region has the DNA TGTGCCAGCAGCCCATGCCGTCACTTGAGCTCCTACGAGCAGTACTTC.

As regards this clonotype: The junction shows a germline mismatch at one end, possibly a read error. The rearrangement uses TRBV11-1 and TRBJ2-7, with 9 bases lining up with TRBD2. Germline loops: CDR1 SGHAT, CDR2 FQDESV (reference sequence). CDR3 size: 15 residues. The CDR3 spells CASSNSGSNTYGQYF. The CDR3 nucleotides are TGTGCCAGCAGCAATAGCGGGAGTAACACCTACGGGCAGTACTTC.